This TCR beta chain was identified in a study of T cells in Graves' hyperthyroidism and ophthalmopathy. Study outcomes and limitations: In blood, most of the thyroid clonotypes expanded above 0.001 were also present.

On this clonotype itself: Antigen specificity is unknown.

Amplification of TCR beta CDR3 regions used RNA as the template. When the TCR CDR3 underwent first-round RT-PCR, the HTBI primer set was used. A single record per CDR3 protein comes from TCRdb applying MiXCR to the multiplex PCR reads. Altogether about 720,000 distinct CDR3 sequences are present, about 16% being singletons, with the ten largest covering approximately 8%. Exclusion of a patient resulted from uncontrolled infection, other autoimmune disease, pregnancy or lactation. Specimen: blood. This clonotype was sampled from a young man with Graves' hyperthyroidism.

This chain's CDR3 is CASSLGWGGRNEQFF. For the CDR3, the DNA is TGTGCCAGCAGCTTAGGCTGGGGCGGGAGGAATGAGCAGTTCTTC. The rearrangement joins TRBV7-2 to TRBJ2-1, with 8 bases aligning to TRBD2. Germline CDR1 SGHTA, CDR2 FQGNSA. Trimming took 1 base from V and 7 from J; bases not matched to a gene: 6. The CDR3 contains 15 residues.